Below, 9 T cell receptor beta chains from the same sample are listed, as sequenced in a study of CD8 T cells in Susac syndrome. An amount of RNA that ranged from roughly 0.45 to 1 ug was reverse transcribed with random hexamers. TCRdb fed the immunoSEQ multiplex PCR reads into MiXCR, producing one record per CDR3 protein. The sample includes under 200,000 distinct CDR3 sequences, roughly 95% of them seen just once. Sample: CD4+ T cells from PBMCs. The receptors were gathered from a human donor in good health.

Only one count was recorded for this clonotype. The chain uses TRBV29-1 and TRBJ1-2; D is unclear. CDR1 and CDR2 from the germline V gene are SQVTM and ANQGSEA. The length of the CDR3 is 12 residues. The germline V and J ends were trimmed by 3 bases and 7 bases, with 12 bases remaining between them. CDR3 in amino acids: CSVEDANSGYTF. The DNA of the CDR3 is TGCAGCGTTGAGGACGCAAATAGTGGCTACACCTTC.

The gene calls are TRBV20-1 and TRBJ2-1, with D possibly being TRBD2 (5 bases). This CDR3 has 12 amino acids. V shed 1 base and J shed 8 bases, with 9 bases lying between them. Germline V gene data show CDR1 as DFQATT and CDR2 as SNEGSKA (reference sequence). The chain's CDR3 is CSARARVDEQFF. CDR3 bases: TGCAGTGCTAGAGCGAGGGTTGATGAGCAGTTCTTC.

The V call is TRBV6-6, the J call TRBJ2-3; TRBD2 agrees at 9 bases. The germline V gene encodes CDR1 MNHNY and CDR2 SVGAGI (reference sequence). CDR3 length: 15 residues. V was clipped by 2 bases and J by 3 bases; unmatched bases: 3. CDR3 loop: CASSYGREGTDTQYF. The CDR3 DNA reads TGTGCCAGCAGTTACGGGCGGGAGGGGACAGATACGCAGTATTTT.

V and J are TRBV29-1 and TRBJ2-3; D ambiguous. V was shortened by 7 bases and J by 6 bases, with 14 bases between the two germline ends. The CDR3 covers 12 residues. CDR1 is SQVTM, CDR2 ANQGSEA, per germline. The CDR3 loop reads CSASKTVDTQYF. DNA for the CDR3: TGCAGCGCCTCAAAGACGGTTGATACGCAGTATTTT.

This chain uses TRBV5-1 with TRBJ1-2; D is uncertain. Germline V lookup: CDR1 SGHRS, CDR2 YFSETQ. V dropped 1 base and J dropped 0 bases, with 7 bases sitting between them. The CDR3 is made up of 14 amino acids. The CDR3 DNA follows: TGCGCCAGCAGCTTGCCCGGACCTAACTATGGCTACACCTTC. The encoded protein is CASSLPGPNYGYTF.

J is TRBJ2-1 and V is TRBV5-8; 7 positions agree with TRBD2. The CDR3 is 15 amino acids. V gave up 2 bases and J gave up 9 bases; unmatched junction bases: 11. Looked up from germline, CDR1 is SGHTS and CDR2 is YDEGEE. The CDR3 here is CASSFGLVRGFEQFF. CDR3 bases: TGTGCCAGCAGCTTTGGACTAGTCCGAGGGTTTGAGCAGTTCTTC.

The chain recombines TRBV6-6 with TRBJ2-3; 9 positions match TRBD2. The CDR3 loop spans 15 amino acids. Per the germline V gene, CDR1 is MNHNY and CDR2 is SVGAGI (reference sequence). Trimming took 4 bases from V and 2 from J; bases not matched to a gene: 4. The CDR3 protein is CASSSSGADTDTQYF. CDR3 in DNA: TGTGCCAGCAGTTCTAGCGGGGCAGACACAGATACGCAGTATTTT.

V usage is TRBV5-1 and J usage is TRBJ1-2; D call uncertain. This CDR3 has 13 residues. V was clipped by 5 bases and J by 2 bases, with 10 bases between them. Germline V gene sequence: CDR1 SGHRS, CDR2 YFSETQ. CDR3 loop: CASSESGNYGYTF. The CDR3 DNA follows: TGCGCCAGCAGTGAATCGGGGAACTATGGCTACACCTTC.

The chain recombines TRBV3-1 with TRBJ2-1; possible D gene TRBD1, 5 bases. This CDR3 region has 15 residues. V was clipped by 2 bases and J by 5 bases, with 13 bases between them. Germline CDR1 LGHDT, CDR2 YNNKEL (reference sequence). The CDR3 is CASSQSAGQHNEQFF. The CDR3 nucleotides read TGTGCCAGCAGCCAATCGGCAGGGCAACACAATGAGCAGTTCTTC.